These T cell receptor beta chains were read from a single sample in a study of blood T cell repertoires in COVID-19. The data were produced by immunoSEQ multiplex PCR, yet TCRdb's version contains in-frame clones alone and is incomplete. Of around 60,000 clones in the sample, 81% were seen once. Material for sequencing was peripheral blood. Source of these receptors: a man older than 75 with acute or convalescent COVID-19. Each CDR3 is given with its conserved first and last residue. Each record gives: V gene, J gene, D gene, clone size, CDR3 DNA, CDR3 protein. D genes are given only for firm matches. Clone size appears in some rows only: once, few, many, or a class for an expanded clone.

>TRBV13|TRBJ1-6|TRBD1|.
TGTGCCAGCAGCACCAGGGGGAAGAATTCACCCCTCCACTTT
CASSTRGKNSPLHF
>TRBV19|TRBJ2-7|TRBD1|.
TGTGCCAGTAGTTCCCGGACAGGCTCGAACGAGCAGTACTTC
CASSSRTGSNEQYF
>TRBV5-1|TRBJ2-3|.|.
TGCGCCAGCAGCCCGGGCCCCCACGGGGAAACGCAGTATTTT
CASSPGPHGETQYF
>TRBV10-2|TRBJ1-6|.|once
TGCGCCAGCATGAAGGGGCGTATAGATTCACCCCTCCACTTT
CASMKGRIDSPLHF
>TRBV25-1|TRBJ1-4|.|once
TGTGCCAGCAGTGTGCAGGGAAATGAAAAACTGTTTTTT
CASSVQGNEKLFF
>TRBV7-9|TRBJ2-7|TRBD2|.
TGTGCCAGCAGCCTTAGCGGGGGCCGGCGCGAGCAGTACTTC
CASSLSGGRREQYF
>TRBV3-1/TRBV3-2|TRBJ1-5|TRBD1|few
TGTGCCAGCAGCCCGAGGACAGGGTTTCCACAGCCCCAGCATTTT
CASSPRTGFPQPQHF
>TRBV5-1|TRBJ2-3|TRBD2|.
TGCGCCAGCAGCGGCGTAAGCGGGGTAGATACGCAGTATTTT
CASSGVSGVDTQYF
>TRBV5-1|TRBJ2-7|.|.
TGCGCCAGCAGCCCCTCGGACAGGGAGGGGGAACAGTACTTC
CASSPSDREGEQYF
>TRBV4-1|TRBJ1-2|.|.
TGCGCCAGCAGCCCGACCTGGGCGGGGAGGGATGGCTACACCTTC
CASSPTWAGRDGYTF
>TRBV11-3|TRBJ2-1|TRBD1|once
TGTGCCAGCAGCGACCGACAGGGGGGGATTTTCAATGAGCAGTTCTTC
CASSDRQGGIFNEQFF
>TRBV2|TRBJ1-2|TRBD1|.
TGTGCCAGCAGTGGACAGGGATCTTATGGCTACACCTTC
CASSGQGSYGYTF
>TRBV3-1/TRBV3-2|TRBJ1-3|.|.
TGTGCCAGCAGCCAAGCAGGCTATGGAAACACCATATATTTT
CASSQAGYGNTIYF
>TRBV18|TRBJ1-3|.|.
TGTGCCAGCTCACCCTGGGAGGGAGACACCATATATTTT
CASSPWEGDTIYF
>TRBV5-6|TRBJ2-7|TRBD1|once
TGTGCCAGCAGCTTGGAACAGGGGGCCCACGAGCAGTACTTC
CASSLEQGAHEQYF
>TRBV7-6|TRBJ1-5|.|.
TGTGCCAGCAGCACCCCCCGTACAGGGCCAAATCAGCCCCAGCATTTT
CASSTPRTGPNQPQHF
>TRBV7-9|TRBJ1-2|.|.
TGTGCCAGCAGCTTAGAAGTAGACACCCATGGCTACACCTTC
CASSLEVDTHGYTF
>TRBV30|TRBJ1-1|TRBD1|once
TGTGCCTGGACCCGTGGGACAGGATTCTTAGGAGCTTTCTTT
CAWTRGTGFLGAFF
>TRBV19|TRBJ2-5|.|once
TGTGCCAGTAAAAGTAGGGGGCAAGAGACCCAGTACTTC
CASKSRGQETQYF
>TRBV7-9|TRBJ2-1|TRBD1|once
TGTGCCAGCAGGTCCGGGACAGGGTTGTTGGATGAGCAGTTCTTC
CASRSGTGLLDEQFF
>TRBV7-9|TRBJ1-2|TRBD1|.
TGTGCCAGCAGCACAGGGGGGATCTCTAATGGCTACACCTTC
CASSTGGISNGYTF
>TRBV5-1|TRBJ1-4|.|.
TGCGCCAGCAGCTTGGAAAGCCCCAATGAAAAACTGTTTTTT
CASSLESPNEKLFF
>TRBV5-1|TRBJ2-7|.|.
TGCGCCAGCAGCTTGGCCCGCATGGAGGGCGAGCAGTACTTC
CASSLARMEGEQYF
>TRBV5-1|TRBJ1-2|TRBD1|.
TGCGCCAGCAGCCCGGGACAGGGGTTTAGTGGCTACACCTTC
CASSPGQGFSGYTF
>TRBV18|TRBJ2-6|TRBD1|.
TGTGCCAGCTCACAACCGGGACAGGGTACTTCTGGGGCCAACGTCCTGACTTTC
CASSQPGQGTSGANVLTF
>TRBV2|TRBJ2-3|TRBD2|.
TGTGCCAGCAGCGGGACTAGCGACACAGATACGCAGTATTTT
CASSGTSDTDTQYF
>TRBV5-1|TRBJ2-5|TRBD2|.
TGCGCCAGCAGCCCAGGGGTAGCGGGGGGGAAAGAGACCCAGTACTTC
CASSPGVAGGKETQYF
>TRBV2|TRBJ1-2|TRBD1|few
TGTGCCAGCAGCACAGGGGAGTTCTCGGGCTACACCTTC
CASSTGEFSGYTF
>TRBV30|TRBJ1-6|.|.
TGTGCCTGGGACCGGGACACAGTATACTCACCCCTCCACTTT
CAWDRDTVYSPLHF
>TRBV29-1|TRBJ2-5|.|.
TGCAGCGTGGAGGGGAGTGGGGGAGAGACCCAGTACTTC
CSVEGSGGETQYF
>TRBV29-1|TRBJ1-1|TRBD1|.
TGCAGCGCCCTAAAACAGGGGCTGAACACTGAAGCTTTCTTT
CSALKQGLNTEAFF
>TRBV19|TRBJ1-1|TRBD1|.
TGTGCCAGTAGTATAGATCCTTCTGGGCAGGGGGCCAAGGCTTTCTTT
CASSIDPSGQGAKAFF
>TRBV7-9|TRBJ2-2|TRBD1|.
TGTGCCAGCAGCCGGGGACAGGGCCCCACCGGGGAGCTGTTTTTT
CASSRGQGPTGELFF
>TRBV7-9|TRBJ2-7|TRBD1|.
TGTGCCAGCAGCCCGACAGGGACAGGGGTGGGGGAGCAGTACTTC
CASSPTGTGVGEQYF
>TRBV27|TRBJ1-4|.|.
TGTGCCAGCAGTTTATCAGCCTACCCGACAACGGCGGGTACTAATGAAAAACTGTTTTTT
CASSLSAYPTTAGTNEKLFF
>TRBV7-8|TRBJ1-5|TRBD1|.
TGTGCCAGCAGCCTCCGACAGGGACAATCTAGCAATCAGCCCCAGCATTTT
CASSLRQGQSSNQPQHF
>TRBV7-9|TRBJ1-4|.|once
TGTGCCAGCAGTCCTCATGGGGAAGGGAGCAAAGATGAAAAACTGTTTTTT
CASSPHGEGSKDEKLFF
>TRBV6-4|TRBJ1-2|.|.
TGTGCCAGCAGTGAAGGGTATGGCGGGGCCAACTATGGCTACACCTTC
CASSEGYGGANYGYTF
>TRBV12-3/TRBV12-4|TRBJ1-2|.|.
TGTGCCAGCAGGGTAGGAGGATATGGTGGCTACACCTTC
CASRVGGYGGYTF
>TRBV3-1/TRBV3-2|TRBJ2-2|.|.
TGTGCCAGCAGCCAGGGCCAGGGGAACACCGGGGAGCTGTTTTTT
CASSQGQGNTGELFF